Following are 24 T cell receptor beta chains from one sample sequenced in a study of T cell responses to AZD1222 COVID-19 vaccine (dated by TCRdb to about 2021). Receptor amplification or capture employed the immunoSEQ multiplex PCR assay. Imported from immuneACCESS, the table was reduced by TCRdb to in-frame sequences with V and J called. These copies leave out some clones; in studies compared against another copy, an unresolved V gene accounts for under half, and the cause of the remainder is not known. Recorded for this sample are 100,000 to 120,000 clones; approximately 90% of them occurred a single time. The leading ten clones occupy around 7.8% of the sample. The sample's time point label, in plain terms: baseline before first vaccination. Material: peripheral blood, obtained on day 0 of AZD1222 vaccination. These TCRs come from an adult in good health.

The gene calls are TRBV10-3 and TRBJ1-1; weak D call: TRBD1 (6 bases). The V gene's germline CDR1 is ENHRY and CDR2 SYGVKD. Trimming cost V 10 bases and J 9 bases, with 24 bases left between them. The CDR3 consists of 14 residues. The DNA for the CDR3 is TGTGCCACCCAACAAGAGGAAAACAGGGACCAAGCTTTCTTT. It encodes CATQQEENRDQAFF.

This chain links TRBV9 with TRBJ1-4, with D maybe TRBD1 (6 bases). CDR1 SGDLS and CDR2 YYNGEE come from the germline V gene. This CDR3 is 16 amino acids long. Deletions cut 1 base from V and 7 bases from J, with 17 bases between. CDR3 nucleotide sequence: TGTGCCAGCAGCGTACTCTCCGGGGGCCTCGGTGAAAAACTGTTTTTT. Its protein is CASSVLSGGLGEKLFF.

This clone was seen a single time. The junction departs from the called germline gene at one end, perhaps through a read error. The rearrangement joins TRBV7-7 to TRBJ2-7; D is possibly TRBD2 (5 bases). There are 8 residues in the CDR3. Germline CDR1 reads SSHAT; CDR2 reads FNYEAQ (reference sequence). The CDR3 protein is CALGSRAF. In DNA, the CDR3 is TGTGCGCTAGGGAGCCGGGCCTTC. Variable domain in full (rest from reference TRBV7-7 and TRBJ2-7): GAGVSQSPRYKVTKRGQDVTLRCDPISSHATLYWYQQALGQGPEFLTYFNYEAQPDKSGLPSDRFSAERPEGSISTLTIQRTEQRDSAMYRCALGSRAFGPGTRLTVT.

This clone showed up just once. This rearrangement joins TRBV14 to TRBJ1-1, with 8 bases identical to TRBD1. The germline gives CDR1 SGHDN, CDR2 FVKESK. CDR3 length: 15 residues. V gave up 1 base and J gave up 9 bases; unmatched junction bases: 10. The CDR3 nucleotides read TGTGCCAGCAGCCAAGGAGCCTCCGGGACAGGAAAAGCTTTCTTT. It yields the protein CASSQGASGTGKAFF.

The chain is built from TRBV19 and TRBJ2-5, with no clear D. Germline lookup yields CDR1 LNHDA and CDR2 SQIVND (reference sequence). The V end was cut by 2 bases, the J end by 1 base, with 8 bases between. CDR3 length equals 14 residues. In DNA form, the CDR3 reads TGTGCCAGTAGTATAAGGGCCCCCCAAGAGACCCAGTACTTC. Amino acid sequence: CASSIRAPQETQYF. The full variable domain, with the rest looked up from reference TRBV19 and TRBJ2-5, is DGGITQSPKYLFRKEGQNVTLSCEQNLNHDAMYWYRQDPGQGLRLIYYSQIVNDFQKGDIAEGYSVSREKKESFPLTVTSAQKNPTAFYLCASSIRAPQETQYFGPGTRLLVL.

The chain recombines TRBV9 with TRBJ1-1; D possibly corresponds to TRBD1 (5 bases). This CDR3 region has 12 residues. Between the trimmed V and J ends, which lost 2 bases and 9 bases, there was a span of 11 bases. Looked up from germline, CDR1 is SGDLS and CDR2 is YYNGEE. CDR3 protein: CASSVDSSQAFF. DNA of the CDR3: TGTGCCAGCAGCGTTGACAGTTCTCAAGCTTTCTTT.

The chain links TRBV4-1 to TRBJ1-3; D is uncertain. The length of the CDR3 is 18 residues. Germline values: CDR1 MGHRA, CDR2 YSYEKL. V was cut by 3 bases and J by 4 bases, with 22 bases left in between. CDR3: CASSHPLGFAGAGNTIYF. The CDR3 DNA reads TGCGCCAGCAGCCATCCTCTAGGGTTCGCGGGAGCCGGAAACACCATATATTTT.

About this clone: At the DNA level, this CDR3 is encoded by other sequences in the same sample as well. This chain uses TRBV2 with TRBJ2-7, with 7 bases identical to TRBD2. V dropped 8 bases and J dropped 1; count of bases not matched to a gene: 5. The CDR3 runs 13 residues. The germline CDR1 and CDR2 sequences are SNHLY and FYNNEI. CDR3: CASLAGDSYEQYF. The CDR3 nucleotides are TGTGCCAGCCTCGCGGGGGATTCCTACGAGCAGTACTTC. The full variable domain, rest sourced from reference TRBV2 and TRBJ2-7, is EPEVTQTPSHQVTQMGQEVILRCVPISNHLYFYWYRQILGQKVEFLVSFYNNEISEKSEIFDDQFSVERPDGSNFTLKIRSTKLEDSAMYFCASLAGDSYEQYFGPGTRLTVT.

The chain carries TRBV19 and TRBJ2-3; 7 nucleotides align to TRBD1. Trimming took 7 bases from V and 3 from J; bases not matched to a gene: 10. Germline CDR1 reads LNHDA; CDR2 reads SQIVND (reference sequence). The CDR3 is made up of 15 amino acids. The CDR3, as DNA: TGTGCCAGTAAGGGTGGGGACAGAATAACAGATACGCAGTATTTT. This sequence encodes CASKGGDRITDTQYF.

V and J are TRBV19 and TRBJ1-1, with TRBD1 matching over 9 bases. The CDR3 has 12 amino acids. After removal of 8 bases from V and 5 bases from J, the junction contained 3 bases not matched to a gene. Germline CDR1 and CDR2: LNHDA and SQIVND (reference sequence). CDR3 sequence reads: CASQGQGTEAFF. The CDR3 bases are TGTGCCAGTCAGGGACAGGGAACTGAAGCTTTCTTT.

The chain is built from TRBV2 and TRBJ1-4; D uncertain. With 8 bases removed from V and 8 bases from J, the gap between germline ends came to 15 bases. The CDR3 is 13 amino acids. In germline, CDR1 is SNHLY, CDR2 FYNNEI. CDR3 DNA sequence: TGTGCCAGCCTTTTGAGGGAGAGGGAAAAACTGTTTTTT. It specifies CASLLREREKLFF.

J is TRBJ2-7 and V is TRBV10-2, with TRBD2 matching 8 bases. CDR1 is WSHSY and CDR2 is SAAADI in the germline V gene. V was pared by 3 bases and J by 5 bases, with 6 bases of the junction left unmatched. The CDR3 sequence is 14 residues long. This chain's CDR3 is CASSEGAGVNEQYF. The CDR3 coding sequence is TGCGCCAGCAGTGAAGGAGCGGGGGTGAACGAGCAGTACTTC.

The chain has TRBV3-1 (or the pseudogene TRBV3-2) and TRBJ1-2; D remains unclear. The germline V gene has CDR1 LGHDT and CDR2 YNNKEL (reference sequence). The CDR3 contains 14 residues. The V end lost 0 bases, the J end lost 4 bases, and 9 bases lay between the germline ends. The CDR3 DNA reads TGTGCCAGCAGCCAAGATCATCACACCTATGGCTACACCTTC. Protein sequence: CASSQDHHTYGYTF.

The CDR3 bases are TGTGCCAGCAGGCCGGGACAAAGCTCTGGGGCCAACGTCCTGACTTTC. Translation gives CASRPGQSSGANVLTF. This rearrangement joins TRBV7-9 to TRBJ2-6, with D possibly matching TRBD1 (6 bases). The germline CDR1 and CDR2 sequences are SEHNR and FQNEAQ (reference sequence). V lost 6 bases to trimming and J lost 0 bases, with 12 bases between them. The CDR3 loop spans 16 amino acids.

The rearrangement uses TRBV9 and TRBJ1-1; 10 bases are a match to TRBD1. Trimming cost V 3 bases and J 5 bases; bases outside gene matches: 4. Germline V gene data show CDR1 as SGDLS and CDR2 as YYNGEE. The CDR3 has 14 residues. In nucleotides, the CDR3 is TGTGCCAGCAGCGGGTGGACAGGGGGAACTGAAGCTTTCTTT. Translated: CASSGWTGGTEAFF.

The rearrangement uses TRBV6-5 and TRBJ1-4, with D tentatively TRBD1 (5 bases). With 4 bases removed from V and 8 bases from J, the gap between germline ends came to 14 bases. This CDR3 has 14 amino acids. CDR1 and CDR2 (germline): MNHEY, SVGAGI. In DNA, the CDR3 is TGTGCCAGCAGTTCCTATGACAGCCAAGAAAAACTGTTTTTT. Residues: CASSSYDSQEKLFF.

The chain combines TRBV10-3 with TRBJ2-5, with TRBD1 matching over 8 bases. Looked up from germline, CDR1 is ENHRY and CDR2 is SYGVKD. Losses at the gene ends were 4 bases for V and 4 bases for J; bases not matched to a gene: 11. The length of the CDR3 is 16 residues. The CDR3 spells CAISADRGSLGETQYF. CDR3 in DNA: TGTGCCATCAGTGCAGACAGGGGATCTTTAGGAGAGACCCAGTACTTC.

This clone was picked up one time. CDR3: CASSQDLDGSSYEQYF. CDR3 DNA: TGCGCCAGCAGCCAAGATCTAGACGGAAGCTCCTACGAGCAGTACTTC. The V gene is TRBV4-1, the J gene TRBJ2-7; D remains unclear. Deletions cut 0 bases from V and 0 bases from J, with 12 bases between. Germline V gene sequence: CDR1 MGHRA, CDR2 YSYEKL. The CDR3 extends over 16 amino acids.

The chain employs TRBV7-2 and TRBJ1-2; D remains ambiguous. The germline V gene encodes CDR1 SGHTA and CDR2 FQGNSA. V lost 5 bases and J lost 4, with 23 bases in between. The CDR3 spans 17 residues. The CDR3 DNA sequence: TGTGCCAGCAGCCCCGGCATGGGGTTGGAAGTTAGCTATGGCTACACCTTC. It specifies CASSPGMGLEVSYGYTF.

The chain carries TRBV7-6 and TRBJ2-2, with a tentative D call TRBD1 (6 bases). There are 15 residues in the CDR3. Germline V CDR1 and CDR2: SGHVS, FNYEAQ. V was shortened by 5 bases and J by 6 bases, with 16 bases between the two germline ends. The CDR3 region has the DNA TGTGCCAGCAGCCTCCCCCAGGGGACGGCCGGGGAGCTGTTTTTT. Encoded protein: CASSLPQGTAGELFF.

V is TRBV19 and J is TRBJ2-5; D not certain. This CDR3 contains 13 residues. Trimming left V 5 bases short and J 2 bases short, with 9 bases between. The germline gives CDR1 LNHDA, CDR2 SQIVND (reference sequence). In DNA form, the CDR3 reads TGTGCCAGTAGTCAGACACTACAAGAGACCCAGTACTTC. This gives the protein CASSQTLQETQYF. The full variable domain, its missing parts supplied by reference TRBV19 and TRBJ2-5, is DGGITQSPKYLFRKEGQNVTLSCEQNLNHDAMYWYRQDPGQGLRLIYYSQIVNDFQKGDIAEGYSVSREKKESFPLTVTSAQKNPTAFYLCASSQTLQETQYFGPGTRLLVL.

The chain carries TRBV28 and TRBJ2-2; 11 bases match TRBD2. This CDR3 region has 16 residues. The V gene's germline CDR1 is MDHEN and CDR2 SYDVKM. Trimming at V came to 4 bases and at J to 7 bases, leaving 8 bases not matched to a gene. The CDR3 coding sequence is TGTGCCAGCAGTTCCCGACTAGCGGGATCGTTCGGGGAGCTGTTTTTT. Residues: CASSSRLAGSFGELFF.

This clone was seen only once. V is TRBV2 and J is TRBJ2-7, with TRBD1 matching over 9 bases. V shed 10 bases and J 6 bases; nucleotides not matched to a gene: 10. Germline V gene sequence: CDR1 SNHLY, CDR2 FYNNEI. The CDR3 totals 13 residues. CDR3 region: CATYGGQGGEQYF. CDR3 DNA sequence: TGTGCCACTTATGGGGGACAGGGAGGCGAGCAGTACTTC.

This chain uses TRBV7-8 with TRBJ1-5; a weak D match, TRBD1 (5 bases). The CDR3 covers 14 residues. Germline loops: CDR1 SGHVS, CDR2 FQNEAQ. Trimming took 3 bases from V and 6 from J, leaving 12 bases between them. The CDR3 DNA sequence: TGTGCCAGCAGCTTGACAGCGCCAAGTCAGCCCCAGCATTTT. Protein: CASSLTAPSQPQHF.